These 9 T cell receptor beta chains originate from one sample sequenced in a study of control samples from healthy donors and cancer patients. Assay: immunoSEQ multiplex PCR; the TCRdb copy retains only in-frame clones and omits some. The sample contains around 71,000 clones, just over 90% of which appear only once. The specimen sequenced was PBMCs. The receptors were gathered from a woman aged 45-60 years with colorectal cancer.

The chain is built from TRBV18 and TRBJ2-5, with D hard to call. CDR3 size: 14 residues. V was clipped by 3 bases and J by 1 base, with 9 bases between them. Germline CDR1 reads KGHSH; CDR2 reads LQKENI. The CDR3 bases are TGTGCCAGCTCACCCCAGGATGTCCAAGAGACCCAGTACTTC. Translation gives CASSPQDVQETQYF.

V and J are TRBV3-1 (or the pseudogene TRBV3-2) and TRBJ2-1; TRBD2 matches at 11 bases. The V segment lost 4 bases and the J segment 3 bases; nucleotides outside the gene matches: 2. The germline V gene has CDR1 LGHDT and CDR2 YNNKEL (reference sequence). CDR3 size: 15 residues. This CDR3 reads CASSPGLADYNEQFF. The CDR3 DNA sequence: TGTGCCAGCAGCCCGGGACTAGCGGACTACAATGAGCAGTTCTTC.

This chain joins TRBV5-1 and TRBJ1-4; D unclear. The CDR3 is 14 amino acids. Trimming removed 4 bases at V and 0 bases at J, with 7 bases between. Per the germline V gene, CDR1 is SGHRS and CDR2 is YFSETQ. The CDR3 sequence is CASSRYTTNEKLFF. The CDR3 coding sequence is TGCGCCAGCAGCCGCTATACAACTAATGAAAAACTGTTTTTT.

This clone was seen only a few times. The chain couples TRBV2 to TRBJ1-5; unclear D gene. V dropped 7 bases and J dropped 0 bases, with 13 bases sitting between them. Germline V gene data show CDR1 as SNHLY and CDR2 as FYNNEI. There are 15 residues in the CDR3. DNA of the CDR3: TGTGCCAGCATTCGGGCGCAGTATAGCAATCAGCCCCAGCATTTT. This codes for CASIRAQYSNQPQHF.

The genes are TRBV5-1 and TRBJ1-6; 7 bases are a match to TRBD1. The CDR3 is 17 residues long. Germline V lookup: CDR1 SGHRS, CDR2 YFSETQ. J gave up 7 bases and V 0 bases, and 10 bases lay outside the gene matches. This chain's CDR3 is CASSLGDPGQRNSPLHF. CDR3 nucleotides: TGCGCCAGCAGCTTGGGGGACCCGGGACAGAGAAATTCACCCCTCCACTTT.

This clone was counted once. The chain recombines TRBV3-1 (or the pseudogene TRBV3-2) with TRBJ2-3, with D perhaps TRBD1 (5 bases). The germline V gene has CDR1 LGHDT and CDR2 YNNKEL (reference sequence). This CDR3 has 13 residues. V lost 4 bases, J lost 7 bases, and 12 bases lay in between. CDR3 region: CASSPSPGYTQYF. CDR3 coding DNA: TGTGCCAGCAGCCCCTCGCCAGGGTATACGCAGTATTTT.

This clone was seen just once. The chain recombines TRBV27 with TRBJ1-4; D is unclear. This CDR3 contains 16 residues. CDR1 and CDR2 from the germline V gene are MNHEY and SMNVEV (reference sequence). Deletions cut 0 bases from V and 3 bases from J, with 11 bases between. CDR3 DNA: TGTGCCAGCAGTTTATCACCGGGAGTAGCTAATGAAAAACTGTTTTTT. Protein sequence: CASSLSPGVANEKLFF.

This clone was recorded only once. The chain joins TRBV5-4 to TRBJ2-7, with 8 bases that match TRBD1. Germline values: CDR1 SGHNT, CDR2 YYREEE (reference sequence). CDR3 size: 12 residues. The V and J ends lost 7 bases and 6 bases, in that order; junction bases with no gene match: 6. The CDR3: CASHGQGSEQYF. DNA of the CDR3: TGTGCCAGCCACGGACAGGGCTCCGAGCAGTACTTC.

The chain is built from TRBV18 and TRBJ1-2; the match to TRBD1 covers 8 bases. The length of the CDR3 is 14 residues. The trim removed 5 bases at V and 8 bases at J, leaving 10 bases unmatched. Germline CDR1 KGHSH, CDR2 LQKENI. This CDR3 reads CASSADPGGEGYTF. In nucleotides, the CDR3 is TGTGCCAGCTCAGCTGATCCAGGGGGCGAGGGCTACACCTTC. Complete variable domain (other parts from reference TRBV18 and TRBJ1-2): NAGVMQNPRHLVRRRGQEARLRCSPMKGHSHVYWYRQLPEEGLKFMVYLQKENIIDESGMPKERFSAEFPKEGPSILRIQQVVRGDSAAYFCASSADPGGEGYTFGSGTRLTVV.